This passage covers 4 T cell receptor beta chains from one sample sequenced in a study of T cells in Graves' hyperthyroidism and ophthalmopathy (dated by TCRdb to about 2019). Libraries were prepared through multiplex PCR. The sequencer was an Illumina HiSeq 2000. The TCR beta CDR3 regions were amplified from the RNA transcripts. The first round of RT-PCR for the TCR CDR3 was performed with the HTBI primer set and the Qiagen OneStep RT-PCR kit. TCRdb redid the processing of the public reads, applying fastp at Q25 and MiXCR, and retained in-frame beta chains. One record per CDR3 amino acid sequence lists the most common genes and DNA. This sample lists 250,000 to 300,000 distinct CDR3 sequences; more than 14% were detected once. The ten largest clones represent roughly 14% of the sample. Sequenced input: blood. All receptors derive from a woman aged 40 to 55 with Graves' hyperthyroidism that later progressed to Graves' ophthalmopathy.

This clonotype came up many times. The DNA for the CDR3 is TGTGCCAGCAGCCCGGTGGGTACGGATGATACGCAGTATTTT. Its translation: CASSPVGTDDTQYF. The gene calls are TRBV5-6 and TRBJ2-3, with no clear D. This CDR3 comprises 14 residues. Trimming took off 4 bases at V and 6 bases at J, with 15 bases between the two ends. Germline V lookup: CDR1 SGHDT, CDR2 YYEEEE.

This sequence joins TRBV2 and TRBJ2-1; 12 positions match TRBD2. V was clipped by 6 bases and J by 0 bases; unmatched bases: 9. CDR1 SNHLY and CDR2 FYNNEI come from the germline V gene. The length of the CDR3 is 18 residues. CDR3 nucleotide sequence: TGTGCCAGCAGGGAGCGGGCTAGCGGGAGGGCCTCCTACAATGAGCAGTTCTTC. Amino acid sequence: CASRERASGRASYNEQFF.

This clonotype was recorded at least ten times. The gene calls are TRBV5-6 and TRBJ2-3, with D possibly being TRBD1 (5 bases). Trimming took off 0 bases at V and 2 bases at J, with 16 bases between the two ends. From germline, CDR1 is SGHDT and CDR2 YYEEEE. The CDR3 loop spans 17 amino acids. CDR3 region: CASSLVGLGLSTDTQYF. As DNA, the CDR3 is TGTGCCAGCAGCTTGGTGGGGTTGGGGCTTTCCACAGATACGCAGTATTTT.

This clonotype was observed a few times. The chain recombines TRBV4-1 with TRBJ1-1; D is uncertain. CDR1 and CDR2 from the germline V gene are MGHRA and YSYEKL. The length of the CDR3 is 15 residues. Trimming pared 0 bases from V and 4 bases from J, leaving 12 bases between. CDR3 loop: CASSQESVWGTEAFF. The CDR3 region has the DNA TGCGCCAGCAGCCAAGAATCGGTCTGGGGCACTGAAGCTTTCTTT.